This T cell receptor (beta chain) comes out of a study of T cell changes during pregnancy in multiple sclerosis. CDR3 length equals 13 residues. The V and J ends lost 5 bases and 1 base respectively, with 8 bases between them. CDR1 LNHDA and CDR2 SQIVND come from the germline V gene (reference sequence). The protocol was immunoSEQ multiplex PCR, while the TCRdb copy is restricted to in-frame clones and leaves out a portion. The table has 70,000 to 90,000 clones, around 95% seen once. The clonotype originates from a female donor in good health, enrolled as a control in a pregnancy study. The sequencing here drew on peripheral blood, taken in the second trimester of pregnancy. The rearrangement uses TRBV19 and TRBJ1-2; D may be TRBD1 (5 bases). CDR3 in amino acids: CASSFGGNYGYTF. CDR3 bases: TGTGCCAGTAGTTTCGGGGGTAACTATGGCTACACCTTC.